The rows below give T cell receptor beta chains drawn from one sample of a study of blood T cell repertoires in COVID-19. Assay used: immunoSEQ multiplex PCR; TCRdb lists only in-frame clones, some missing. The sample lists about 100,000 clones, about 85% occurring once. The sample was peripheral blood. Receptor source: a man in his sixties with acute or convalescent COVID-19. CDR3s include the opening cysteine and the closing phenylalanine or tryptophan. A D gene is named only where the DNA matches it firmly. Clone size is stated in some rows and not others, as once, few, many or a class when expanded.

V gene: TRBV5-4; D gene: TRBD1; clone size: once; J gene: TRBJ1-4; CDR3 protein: CASSSGQFNEKLFF; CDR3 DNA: TGTGCCAGCAGTTCGGGACAGTTTAATGAAAAACTGTTTTTT
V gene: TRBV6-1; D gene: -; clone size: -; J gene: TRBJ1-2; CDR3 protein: CASSEETGIYGYTF; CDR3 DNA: TGTGCCAGCAGTGAAGAGACAGGAATCTATGGCTACACCTTC
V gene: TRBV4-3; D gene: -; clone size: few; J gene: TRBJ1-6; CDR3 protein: CASSQDERGRNSPLHF; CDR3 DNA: TGCGCCAGCAGCCAAGATGAAAGGGGCAGGAATTCACCCCTCCACTTT
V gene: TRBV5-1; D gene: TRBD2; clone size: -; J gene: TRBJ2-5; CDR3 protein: CASSLTSGGFETQYF; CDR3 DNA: TGCGCCAGCAGCTTGACTAGCGGGGGTTTCGAGACCCAGTACTTC
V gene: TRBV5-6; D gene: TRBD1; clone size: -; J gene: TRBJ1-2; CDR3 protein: CASTMDRVNYGYTF; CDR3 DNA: TGTGCCAGCACCATGGACAGGGTGAACTATGGCTACACCTTC
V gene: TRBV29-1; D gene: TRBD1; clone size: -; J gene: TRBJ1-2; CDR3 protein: CSVRDRANYGYTF; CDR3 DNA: TGCAGCGTGAGGGACAGAGCTAACTATGGCTACACCTTC
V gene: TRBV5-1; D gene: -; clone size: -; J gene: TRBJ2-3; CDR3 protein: CASSSWAGSTDTQYF; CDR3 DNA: TGCGCCAGCAGCTCGTGGGCTGGGAGCACAGATACGCAGTATTTT
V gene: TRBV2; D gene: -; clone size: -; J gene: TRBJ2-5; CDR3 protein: CASSGARGTPEWETQYF; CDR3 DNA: TGTGCCAGCAGTGGGGCCCGTGGGACTCCAGAGTGGGAGACCCAGTACTTC
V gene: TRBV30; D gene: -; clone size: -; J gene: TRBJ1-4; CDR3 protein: CAWSGGKEGEKLFF; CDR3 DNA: TGTGCCTGGAGTGGAGGAAAGGAGGGGGAAAAACTGTTTTTT
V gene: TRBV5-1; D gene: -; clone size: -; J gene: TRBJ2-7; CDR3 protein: CASSLLSQGYNEQYF; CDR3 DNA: TGCGCCAGCAGCTTGCTTTCGCAGGGCTATAACGAGCAGTACTTC
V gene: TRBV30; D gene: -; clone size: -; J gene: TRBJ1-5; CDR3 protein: CAWSILNSNQPQHF; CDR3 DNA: TGTGCCTGGAGTATTCTAAATAGCAATCAGCCCCAGCATTTT
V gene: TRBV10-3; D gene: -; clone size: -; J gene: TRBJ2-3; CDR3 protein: CAISEGAPLTDTQYF; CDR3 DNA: TGTGCCATCAGTGAAGGAGCGCCCCTCACAGATACGCAGTATTTT
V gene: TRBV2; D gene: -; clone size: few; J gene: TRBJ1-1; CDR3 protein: CVSRGEGFTEAFF; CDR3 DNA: TGTGTCTCAAGGGGGGAGGGCTTCACTGAAGCTTTCTTT
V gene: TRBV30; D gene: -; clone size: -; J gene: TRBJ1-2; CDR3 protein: CAWSPGQNYGYTF; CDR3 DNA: TGTGCCTGGAGTCCCGGACAGAACTATGGCTACACCTTC
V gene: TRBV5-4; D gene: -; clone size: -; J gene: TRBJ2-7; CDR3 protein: CASSRRRDPYEQYF; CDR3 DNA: TGTGCCAGCAGCAGGAGGCGAGACCCCTACGAGCAGTACTTC
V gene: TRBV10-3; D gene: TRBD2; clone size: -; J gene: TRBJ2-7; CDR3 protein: CAISESRGGRVHEQYF; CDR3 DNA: TGTGCCATCAGTGAGTCGCGGGGCGGGAGGGTCCACGAGCAGTACTTC
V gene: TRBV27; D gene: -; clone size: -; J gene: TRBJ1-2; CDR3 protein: CASSSRYEMMGYTF; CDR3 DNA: TGTGCCAGCAGTTCTCGCTACGAAATGATGGGCTACACCTTC
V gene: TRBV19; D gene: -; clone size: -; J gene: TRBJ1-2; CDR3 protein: CASSIPGGGNGYTF; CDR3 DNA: TGTGCCAGTAGTATCCCGGGGGGCGGAAATGGCTACACCTTC
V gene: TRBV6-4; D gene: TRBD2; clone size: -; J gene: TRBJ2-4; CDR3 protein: CASSKTSGVGKNIQYF; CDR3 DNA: TGTGCCAGCAGTAAGACTAGCGGCGTAGGCAAAAACATTCAGTACTTC
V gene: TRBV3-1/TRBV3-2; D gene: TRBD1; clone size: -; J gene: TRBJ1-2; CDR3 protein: CASSLFPGTGTYGYTF; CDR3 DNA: TGTGCCAGCAGCCTCTTCCCCGGGACAGGCACATATGGCTACACCTTC
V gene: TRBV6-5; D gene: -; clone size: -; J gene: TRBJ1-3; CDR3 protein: CASRSGTTGNTIYF; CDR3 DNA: TGTGCCAGCAGGAGCGGGACTACCGGAAACACCATATATTTT
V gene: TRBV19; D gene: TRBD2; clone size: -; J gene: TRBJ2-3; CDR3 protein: CASSEPRGGHSTDTQYF; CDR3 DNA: TGTGCCAGTAGTGAACCGCGCGGGGGGCATAGCACAGATACGCAGTATTTT
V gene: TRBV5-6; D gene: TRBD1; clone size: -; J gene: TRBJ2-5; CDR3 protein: CASSLGQGETQYF; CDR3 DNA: TGTGCCAGCAGCTTGGGACAGGGGGAGACCCAGTACTTC
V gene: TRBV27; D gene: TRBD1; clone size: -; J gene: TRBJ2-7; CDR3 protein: CASSLGQILYEQYF; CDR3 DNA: TGTGCCAGCAGTTTGGGACAGATCCTCTACGAGCAGTACTTC
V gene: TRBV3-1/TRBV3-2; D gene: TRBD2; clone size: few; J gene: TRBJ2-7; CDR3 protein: CASSQGSQAGGSGQYF; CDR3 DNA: TGTGCCAGCAGCCAGGGGAGCCAAGCGGGAGGGAGCGGGCAGTACTTC
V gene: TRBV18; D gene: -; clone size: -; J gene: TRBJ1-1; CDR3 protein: CASSSGQNTEAFF; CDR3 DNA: TGTGCCAGCTCATCGGGTCAGAACACTGAAGCTTTCTTT
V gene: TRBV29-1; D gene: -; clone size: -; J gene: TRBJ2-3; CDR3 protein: CSVGGKEIGDTQYF; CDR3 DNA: TGCAGCGTTGGCGGGAAGGAGATTGGTGATACGCAGTATTTT
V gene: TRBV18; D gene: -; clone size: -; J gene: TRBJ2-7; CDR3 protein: CASSPQTGSYEQYF; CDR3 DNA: TGTGCCAGCTCACCTCAGACAGGATCCTACGAGCAGTACTTC
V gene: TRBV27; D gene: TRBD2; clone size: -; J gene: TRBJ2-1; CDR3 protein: CASSSRLAGGQGNEQFF; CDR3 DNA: TGTGCCAGCAGTTCAAGACTAGCGGGGGGCCAGGGGAATGAGCAGTTCTTC
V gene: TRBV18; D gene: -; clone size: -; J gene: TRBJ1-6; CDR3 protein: CASSPDNSPLHF; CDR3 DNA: TGTGCCAGCTCACCCGATAATTCACCCCTCCACTTT
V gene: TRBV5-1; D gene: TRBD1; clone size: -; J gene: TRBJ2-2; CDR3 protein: CASSPAGTANTGELFF; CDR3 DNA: TGCGCCAGCAGCCCCGCCGGGACAGCGAACACCGGGGAGCTGTTTTTT
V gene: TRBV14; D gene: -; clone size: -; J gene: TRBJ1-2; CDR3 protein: CASSKQNYGYTF; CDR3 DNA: TGTGCCAGCAGCAAACAGAACTATGGCTACACCTTC
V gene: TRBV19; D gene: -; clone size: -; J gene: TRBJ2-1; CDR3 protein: CASNLGQIHNEQFF; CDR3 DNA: TGTGCCAGTAATCTAGGACAGATCCATAATGAGCAGTTCTTC
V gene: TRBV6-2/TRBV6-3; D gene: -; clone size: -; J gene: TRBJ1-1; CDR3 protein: CASSYSKHRGTEAFF; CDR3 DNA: TGTGCCAGCAGTTACTCGAAACACCGGGGGACTGAAGCTTTCTTT
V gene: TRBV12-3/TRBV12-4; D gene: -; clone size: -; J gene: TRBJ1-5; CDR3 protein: CASSFDNNQPQHF; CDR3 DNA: TGTGCCAGCAGTTTCGACAACAATCAGCCCCAGCATTTT
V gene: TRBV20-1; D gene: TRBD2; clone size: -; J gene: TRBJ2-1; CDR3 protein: CSASKLAGPYNEQFF; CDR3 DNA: TGCAGTGCTAGTAAACTAGCGGGTCCCTACAATGAGCAGTTCTTC
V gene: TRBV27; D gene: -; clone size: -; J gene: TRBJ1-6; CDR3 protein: CASSLDRDSPLHF; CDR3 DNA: TGTGCCAGCAGTTTGGACAGAGATTCACCCCTCCACTTT
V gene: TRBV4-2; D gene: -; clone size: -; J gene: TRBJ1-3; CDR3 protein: CASSAGGVYRNTIYF; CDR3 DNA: TGTGCCAGCAGTGCCGGGGGAGTTTATAGAAACACCATATATTTT
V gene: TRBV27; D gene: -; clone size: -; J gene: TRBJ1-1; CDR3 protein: CASSLDRNTEAFF; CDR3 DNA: TGTGCCAGCAGTCTCGACAGGAACACTGAAGCTTTCTTT
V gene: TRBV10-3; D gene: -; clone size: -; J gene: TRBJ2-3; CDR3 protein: CAISADSRTDTQYF; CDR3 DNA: TGTGCCATCAGTGCGGATAGCCGCACAGATACGCAGTATTTT
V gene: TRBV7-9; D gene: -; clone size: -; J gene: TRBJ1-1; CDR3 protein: CASSFGGADEAFF; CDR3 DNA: TGTGCCAGCAGCTTCGGGGGGGCCGATGAAGCTTTCTTT
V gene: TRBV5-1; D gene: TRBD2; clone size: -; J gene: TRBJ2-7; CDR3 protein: CASSFDGRAGNEQYF; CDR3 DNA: TGCGCCAGCAGCTTCGATGGGAGGGCCGGGAACGAGCAGTACTTC
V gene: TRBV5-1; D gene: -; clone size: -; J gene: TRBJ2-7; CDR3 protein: CASSLGGSGQLRGEQYF; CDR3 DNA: TGCGCCAGCAGCTTGGGGGGTAGCGGCCAACTCCGGGGTGAGCAGTACTTC
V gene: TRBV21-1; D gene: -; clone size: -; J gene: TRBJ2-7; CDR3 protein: CASSDYRGRLDEQYF; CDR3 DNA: TGTGCCAGCAGCGATTACAGGGGGCGACTGGACGAGCAGTACTTC
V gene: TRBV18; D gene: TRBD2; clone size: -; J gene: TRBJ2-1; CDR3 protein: CASSPPAASGNEQFF; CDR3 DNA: TGTGCCAGCTCACCACCTGCGGCTAGCGGGAATGAGCAGTTCTTC
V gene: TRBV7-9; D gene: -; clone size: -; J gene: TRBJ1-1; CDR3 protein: CASSLALRNTEAFF; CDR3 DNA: TGTGCCAGCAGCTTAGCGCTGCGTAACACTGAAGCTTTCTTT
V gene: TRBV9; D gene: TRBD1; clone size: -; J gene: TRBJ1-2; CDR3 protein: CASSPQTGGAYGYTF; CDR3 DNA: TGTGCCAGCAGCCCTCAAACAGGGGGCGCCTATGGCTACACCTTC
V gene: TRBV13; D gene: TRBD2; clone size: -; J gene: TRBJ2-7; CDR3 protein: CASSFPSGSSYEQYF; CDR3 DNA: TGTGCCAGCAGCTTCCCTAGCGGGAGTTCATACGAGCAGTACTTC
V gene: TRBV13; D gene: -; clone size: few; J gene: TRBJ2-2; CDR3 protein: CASSLGRDTGELFF; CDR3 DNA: TGTGCCAGCAGCTTAGGTCGTGACACCGGGGAGCTGTTTTTT
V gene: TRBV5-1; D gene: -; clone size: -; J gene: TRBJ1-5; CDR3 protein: CASSFYGEGQPQHF; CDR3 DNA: TGCGCCAGCAGCTTTTACGGGGAAGGTCAGCCCCAGCATTTT